This is a list of T cell receptor beta chains from one sample in a study of T cells in Graves' hyperthyroidism and ophthalmopathy. TCRdb reanalysed the multiplex PCR reads using MiXCR and keeps one entry per CDR3 protein. The table includes some 650,000 distinct CDR3 sequences, approximately 15% detected once. The sample comprised blood. The receptors shown here come from a woman aged 40 to 49 with Graves' ophthalmopathy. CDR3s include the opening cysteine and the closing phenylalanine or tryptophan. Each record gives: CDR3 protein, CDR3 DNA, J gene, clone size, D gene, V gene. The D gene is left open where the match is weak. Expanded clones are given a class, and other clones once, few, many or no size at all.

CASRRTGTRSTDTQYF TGTGCCAGCAGGAGGACCGGGACTAGGAGCACAGATACGCAGTATTTT TRBJ2-3 many TRBD2 TRBV2
CSASREVTYNEQFF TGCAGTGCTTCCCGAGAGGTTACCTACAATGAGCAGTTCTTC TRBJ2-1 many - TRBV20-1
CASSRRETRSAFF TGTGCCAGCAGCCGGAGAGAGACCCGGAGCGCTTTCTTT TRBJ1-1 many - TRBV3-1
CASSRGTSLTEAFF TGTGCCAGCAGCCGCGGGACTTCTCTGACCGAAGCTTTCTTT TRBJ1-1 few - TRBV9
CASSPAPLYQETQYF TGTGCCAGCTCACCAGCGCCCTTATACCAAGAGACCCAGTACTTC TRBJ2-5 many - TRBV18
CATSDSRQDTGELFF TGTGCCACCAGTGATTCCAGACAGGACACCGGGGAGCTGTTTTTT TRBJ2-2 many - TRBV24-1
CASSADRGVDTQYF TGTGCCAGCAGCGCCGACAGGGGGGTCGATACGCAGTATTTT TRBJ2-3 few TRBD1 TRBV9
CASSPLAVRENSPLHF TGTGCCAGCAGTCCCCTTGCTGTCAGGGAGAATTCACCCCTCCACTTT TRBJ1-6 - - TRBV6-1
CASRVWAGDQYEQYF TGCGCCAGCAGAGTCTGGGCGGGGGACCAATACGAGCAGTACTTC TRBJ2-7 many TRBD2 TRBV5-1
CASSPGGLAGGRTGELFF TGTGCCAGCAGTCCAGGAGGACTAGCGGGAGGACGGACCGGGGAGCTGTTTTTT TRBJ2-2 many TRBD2 TRBV6-1
CASSLGQGTYGYTF TGCGCCAGCAGCTTGGGACAGGGGACCTATGGCTACACCTTC TRBJ1-2 many TRBD1 TRBV5-1
CASSSGQGDPPPLHF TGTGCCAGCAGTTCAGGACAGGGGGATCCTCCACCCCTCCACTTT TRBJ1-6 few TRBD1 TRBV28
CASSPTGTSGRASEQFF TGTGCCAGCAGTCCTACCGGGACTAGCGGGAGGGCCAGTGAGCAGTTCTTC TRBJ2-1 many TRBD2 TRBV28
CASGTRQAFQTQYF TGTGCCAGCGGGACTAGACAGGCCTTCCAAACGCAGTATTTT TRBJ2-3 few TRBD2 TRBV7-9
CASSEGPGTGDYEQYF TGTGCCAGCAGTGAGGGGCCCGGGACAGGGGACTACGAGCAGTACTTC TRBJ2-7 - TRBD1 TRBV2
CASSQELAGEVNTEAFF TGTGCCAGCAGCCAAGAGCTCGCAGGGGAGGTGAACACTGAAGCTTTCTTT TRBJ1-1 many - TRBV3-1
CSAIMGNQPQHF TGCAGTGCTATTATGGGAAATCAGCCCCAGCATTTT TRBJ1-5 few - TRBV20-1
CASSLARERGRETQYF TGTGCCAGCAGCTTAGCCAGGGAAAGGGGAAGAGAGACCCAGTACTTC TRBJ2-5 - - TRBV7-9
CASSLAANTEAFF TGTGCCAGCAGCTTAGCTGCGAACACTGAAGCTTTCTTT TRBJ1-1 many - TRBV11-2
CASSLAARGQETQYF TGTGCCAGCAGCTTAGCGGCGAGGGGACAAGAGACCCAGTACTTC TRBJ2-5 many - TRBV7-3
CGASNGGDEKLFF TGCGGTGCTAGCAACGGAGGTGACGAAAAACTGTTTTTT TRBJ1-4 - - TRBV20-1
CASSPSPGSPLHF TGTGCCAGCAGCCCCAGTCCAGGGTCACCCCTCCACTTT TRBJ1-6 - - TRBV27
CASSFTGTGDYEQYF TGTGCCAGCAGTTTCACCGGGACAGGGGACTACGAGCAGTACTTC TRBJ2-7 few TRBD1 TRBV13
CASRLAGGGTDTQYF TGTGCCAGTAGACTAGCGGGAGGGGGCACAGATACGCAGTATTTT TRBJ2-3 - TRBD2 TRBV27
CASNQGLAEYNEQFF TGTGCCAGCAACCAAGGACTAGCCGAATACAATGAGCAGTTCTTC TRBJ2-1 many TRBD2 TRBV11-2
CGWGGQETQYF TGTGGTTGGGGAGGCCAAGAGACCCAGTACTTC TRBJ2-5 - - TRBV7-3
CASSSPGTSGRYSSYNEQFF TGTGCCAGCAGCAGCCCCGGGACTAGCGGGAGATATAGCTCCTACAATGAGCAGTTCTTC TRBJ2-1 - TRBD2 TRBV28
CASSYWTRSREQFF TGTGCCAGCAGCTACTGGACCCGGTCGAGGGAGCAGTTCTTC TRBJ2-1 - - TRBV7-9
CASSYLQGLFF TGTGCCAGCAGCTACCTACAGGGGCTGTTCTTT TRBJ2-2 many TRBD1 TRBV3-1
CASSYSAWDPGTEAFF TGTGCCAGCAGTTACTCAGCCTGGGATCCCGGCACTGAAGCTTTCTTT TRBJ1-1 few - TRBV6-5
CASRAGVPDTQYF TGTGCCAGCAGGGCAGGCGTCCCAGATACGCAGTATTTT TRBJ2-3 many - TRBV27
CASSGGDFSNTEAFF TGTGCCAGCAGTGGGGGGGACTTCTCAAACACTGAAGCTTTCTTT TRBJ1-1 many - TRBV2
CASSYQGPILDTQYF TGTGCCAGCAGTTACCAAGGACCGATCCTGGATACGCAGTATTTT TRBJ2-3 - - TRBV6-4
CASSSRLPYQETQYF TGTGCCAGCAGCTCCCGATTGCCGTACCAAGAGACCCAGTACTTC TRBJ2-5 many - TRBV7-8
CASTRSGGVSYNEQFF TGCGCCAGCACCCGATCCGGGGGGGTCTCCTACAATGAGCAGTTCTTC TRBJ2-1 - TRBD2 TRBV5-1